This entry lists 22 T cell receptor beta chains sequenced from one sample in a study of blood T cell repertoires in COVID-19. The method was immunoSEQ multiplex PCR; TCRdb's version includes in-frame clones alone and lacks a portion of them. The sample lists about 140,000 clones, roughly 87% occurring once. Sequenced: peripheral blood. These receptors came from a human donor in a cohort sampled during active COVID-19.

This clone has just one count. The V call is TRBV2, the J call TRBJ1-6; D may be TRBD1 (5 bases). The CDR3 consists of 13 residues. Germline V gene sequence: CDR1 SNHLY, CDR2 FYNNEI. The CDR3 sequence is CVGQSSYNSPLHF. The CDR3, as DNA: TGTGTGGGGCAGAGCTCCTATAATTCACCCCTCCACTTT.

The chain couples TRBV3-1 (or the pseudogene TRBV3-2) to TRBJ1-2; D unclear. The CDR3 sequence is 15 residues long. The germline V gene encodes CDR1 LGHDT and CDR2 YNNKEL (reference sequence). V shed 6 bases and J shed 7 bases, with 21 bases lying between them. Here the CDR3 DNA reads TGTGCCAGCAGTTACGGACGGCGGACGGGAGGTGGCTACACCTTC. Its translation: CASSYGRRTGGGYTF.

Worth noting for this clone: The sample carries other DNA sequences with the same CDR3. The chain carries TRBV11-2 and TRBJ1-1, with D possibly matching TRBD1 (5 bases). The V gene's germline CDR1 is SGHAT and CDR2 FQNNGV. The CDR3 totals 13 residues. Trimming took off 0 bases at V and 5 bases at J, with 7 bases between the two ends. CDR3 protein: CASSLDRVTEAFF. The CDR3 DNA sequence: TGTGCCAGCAGCTTAGACAGGGTGACTGAAGCTTTCTTT.

The chain links TRBV7-3 to TRBJ2-5; no firm D call. V lost 4 bases, J lost 1 base, and 7 bases lay in between. This CDR3 is built from 13 residues. Looked up from germline, CDR1 is SGHTA and CDR2 is FQGTGA. The CDR3 reads CASSSTIQETQYF. CDR3 nucleotide sequence: TGTGCCAGCAGCTCAACTATCCAAGAGACCCAGTACTTC.

The V gene is TRBV21-1, the J gene TRBJ2-7; the table names TRBD1, a call not compared with the DNA. TRBV21-1 represents a pseudogene. CDR3 length equals 16 residues. The chain's CDR3 is CASSKIWDTTTYEQYF. The CDR3 DNA follows: TGTGCCAGCAGCAAAATCTGGGACACCACAACCTACGAGCAGTACTTC.

Notes on this clone: At one boundary the junction diverges from the germline segment, which might be a read error. This sequence joins TRBV7-7 and TRBJ2-3, with TRBD2 identical over 14 bases. CDR1 and CDR2 from the germline V gene are SSHAT and FNYEAQ (reference sequence). This CDR3 is built from 19 residues. CDR3 region: CASSPGRTSGGLGTDTQYF. CDR3 nucleotides: TGTGCTAGCAGCCCCGGTAGGACTAGCGGGGGGCTAGGCACAGATACGCAGTATTTT.

J is TRBJ2-5 and V is TRBV7-2; 8 bases line up with TRBD2. V was pared by 4 bases and J by 1 base, with 2 bases of the junction left unmatched. Germline-derived CDR1 and CDR2 are SGHTA and FQGNSA. The CDR3 spans 14 residues. CDR3 sequence: CASSSGGGQETQYF. The CDR3 DNA sequence: TGTGCCAGCAGCTCCGGGGGGGGCCAAGAGACCCAGTACTTC.

V gene TRBV12-5 combines with J gene TRBJ1-2; the match to TRBD1 covers 12 bases. The CDR3 consists of 15 residues. Germline trimming cut 7 bases from V and 4 bases from J; bases unmatched to any gene: 7. CDR1 and CDR2 from the germline V gene are LGHNT and FRNRAP. Here the CDR3 DNA reads TGTGCTAGTGACACCGGGACAGGGGGCTTCTATGGCTACACCTTC. It is translated as CASDTGTGGFYGYTF.

This chain connects TRBV3-1 (or the pseudogene TRBV3-2) to TRBJ1-1; possible D gene TRBD1, 5 bases. CDR1 and CDR2 (germline): LGHDT, YNNKEL (reference sequence). Trimming stripped 1 base from V and 4 bases from J, with 7 bases between. The CDR3 covers 13 residues. The CDR3 region has the DNA TGTGCCAGCAGCCAAGGGCAGGGCACTGAAGCTTTCTTT. It is translated as CASSQGQGTEAFF.

V gene TRBV5-4 combines with J gene TRBJ2-1, with TRBD2 matching over 10 bases. Germline trimming cut 0 bases from V and 6 bases from J; bases unmatched to any gene: 3. This CDR3 comprises 15 residues. The germline gives CDR1 SGHNT, CDR2 YYREEE (reference sequence). CDR3 nucleotide sequence: TGTGCCAGCAGCTTGGGTAGCGGGGGGCTCAATGAGCAGTTCTTC. It specifies CASSLGSGGLNEQFF. Supplemented by reference TRBV5-4 and TRBJ2-1, the full variable domain reads ETGVTQSPTHLIKTRGQQVTLRCSSQSGHNTVSWYQQALGQGPQFIFQYYREEENGRGNFPPRFSGLQFPNYSSELNVNALELDDSALYLCASSLGSGGLNEQFFGPGTRLTVL.

The CDR3: CASKWDRDYEQYF. Written as DNA, the CDR3 is TGTGCCAGTAAGTGGGACAGGGACTACGAGCAGTACTTC. The J gene is TRBJ2-7, the V gene TRBV19; 9 bases map to TRBD1. Germline CDR1 LNHDA, CDR2 SQIVND (reference sequence). Unmatched junction bases numbered 4, after V lost 7 bases and J lost 3 bases. The CDR3 spans 13 residues. The full variable domain, with the rest looked up from reference TRBV19 and TRBJ2-7, is DGGITQSPKYLFRKEGQNVTLSCEQNLNHDAMYWYRQDPGQGLRLIYYSQIVNDFQKGDIAEGYSVSREKKESFPLTVTSAQKNPTAFYLCASKWDRDYEQYFGPGTRLTVT.

The V gene is TRBV13, the J gene TRBJ1-1; TRBD1 might be the D (5 bases). Germline V gene sequence: CDR1 PRHDT, CDR2 FYEKMQ (reference sequence). V was pared by 0 bases and J by 7 bases, with 9 bases between. The CDR3 length is 13 residues. CDR3 region: CASSLGQGIEAFF. DNA for the CDR3: TGTGCCAGCAGCTTAGGGCAGGGCATTGAAGCTTTCTTT.

CDR3 amino acids: CASSRQGGHEQYF. The CDR3 DNA sequence: TGTGCCAGTAGCCGGCAGGGGGGACACGAGCAGTACTTC. The rearrangement joins TRBV19 to TRBJ2-7, with a possible D match to TRBD1 (7 bases). This CDR3 has 13 amino acids. CDR1 and CDR2 from the germline V gene are LNHDA and SQIVND (reference sequence). V gave up 6 bases and J gave up 5 bases, with 14 bases separating them.

The chain is built from TRBV5-1 and TRBJ2-3; D may be TRBD2 (6 bases). There are 15 residues in the CDR3. V lost 0 bases and J 4 bases, leaving 12 bases between the germline ends. Germline V gene sequence: CDR1 SGHRS, CDR2 YFSETQ. The CDR3 sequence is CASSLVAAPSDTQYF. In DNA form, the CDR3 reads TGCGCCAGCAGCTTGGTAGCGGCTCCATCAGATACGCAGTATTTT. Full variable domain (missing parts from reference TRBV5-1 and TRBJ2-3): KAGVTQTPRYLIKTRGQQVTLSCSPISGHRSVSWYQQTPGQGLQFLFEYFSETQRNKGNFPGRFSGRQFSNSRSEMNVSTLELGDSALYLCASSLVAAPSDTQYFGPGTRLTVL.

This chain links TRBV29-1 with TRBJ2-3; possibly TRBD2 for D (5 bases). The V and J ends lost 6 bases and 0 bases respectively, with 10 bases between them. Looked up from germline, CDR1 is SQVTM and CDR2 is ANQGSEA. The length of the CDR3 is 13 residues. CDR3 loop: CSVTITSTDTQYF. The CDR3 DNA is TGCAGCGTGACTATTACTAGCACAGATACGCAGTATTTT.

This clone was seen more than once but under ten times. The CDR3 DNA reads TGTGCCAGCAGTTACCGGGGAGAGAGCAATGAGCAGTTCTTC. Translated, it gives CASSYRGESNEQFF. The chain employs TRBV6-6 and TRBJ2-1, with D possibly TRBD2 on 5 matching bases. There are 14 residues in the CDR3. Germline CDR1 reads MNHNY; CDR2 reads SVGAGI (reference sequence). The germline V and J ends were trimmed by 2 bases and 6 bases, with 11 bases remaining between them.

The chain couples TRBV2 to TRBJ2-5; TRBD1 matches at 9 bases. The CDR3 is 15 amino acids. V trimming: 5 bases; J trimming: 4 bases; junction bases outside the gene matches: 8. Germline V gene lookup returns CDR1 SNHLY and CDR2 FYNNEI. For the CDR3, the DNA is TGTGCCAGCAGTTTAGGCCCGGGACAGGGAGAGACCCAGTACTTC. As protein: CASSLGPGQGETQYF. Complete variable domain (other parts from reference TRBV2 and TRBJ2-5): EPEVTQTPSHQVTQMGQEVILRCVPISNHLYFYWYRQILGQKVEFLVSFYNNEISEKSEIFDDQFSVERPDGSNFTLKIRSTKLEDSAMYFCASSLGPGQGETQYFGPGTRLLVL.

The chain recombines TRBV29-1 with TRBJ1-2; TRBD1 agrees at 7 bases. The J segment lost 9 bases and the V segment lost 7 bases, leaving 20 bases of the junction unmatched. Looked up from germline, CDR1 is SQVTM and CDR2 is ANQGSEA. This CDR3 is built from 15 residues. The CDR3 region is CSEREGRDRELCYTF. The DNA for the CDR3 is TGCAGCGAGAGAGAGGGTCGAGACAGGGAATTATGCTACACCTTC.

The chain couples TRBV11-2 to TRBJ2-5, with a tentative D call TRBD1 (5 bases). The CDR3 is made up of 14 amino acids. Per germline, CDR1 SGHAT and CDR2 FQNNGV. The V gene lost 5 bases and the J gene lost 5 bases, with 15 bases spanning the gap. CDR3 nucleotide sequence: TGTGCCAGCAGCGCCAGCAGGGCCGGGGAGACCCAGTACTTC. Its translation is CASSASRAGETQYF.

This sequence joins TRBV7-2 and TRBJ1-6; the D gene is possibly TRBD1 (5 bases). CDR1 is SGHTA, CDR2 FQGNSA, per germline. Trimming removed 3 bases from V and 6 bases from J, with 9 bases in between. There are 14 residues in the CDR3. The CDR3 DNA reads TGTGCCAGCAGCTTTAGGCAGGGTAATTCACCCCTCCACTTT. It encodes CASSFRQGNSPLHF.

This clone came up once. The rearrangement uses TRBV14 and TRBJ1-2; 8 bases agree with TRBD1. Trimming took 5 bases from V and 4 from J; bases not matched to a gene: 3. Germline CDR1 is SGHDN and CDR2 is FVKESK. CDR3 length equals 13 residues. This CDR3 is CASSKGQVYGYTF. CDR3 nucleotides: TGTGCCAGCAGCAAGGGACAGGTCTATGGCTACACCTTC.

CDR3 coding DNA: TGTGCCAGCAGTGAAAATTGGGGGCCGCCCTACGAGCAGTACTTC. It yields the protein CASSENWGPPYEQYF. The chain has TRBV6-1 and TRBJ2-7; possibly TRBD1 for D (6 bases). This CDR3 has 15 residues. Trimming pared 2 bases from V and 2 bases from J, leaving 13 bases between. Germline V lookup: CDR1 MNHNS, CDR2 SASEGT.